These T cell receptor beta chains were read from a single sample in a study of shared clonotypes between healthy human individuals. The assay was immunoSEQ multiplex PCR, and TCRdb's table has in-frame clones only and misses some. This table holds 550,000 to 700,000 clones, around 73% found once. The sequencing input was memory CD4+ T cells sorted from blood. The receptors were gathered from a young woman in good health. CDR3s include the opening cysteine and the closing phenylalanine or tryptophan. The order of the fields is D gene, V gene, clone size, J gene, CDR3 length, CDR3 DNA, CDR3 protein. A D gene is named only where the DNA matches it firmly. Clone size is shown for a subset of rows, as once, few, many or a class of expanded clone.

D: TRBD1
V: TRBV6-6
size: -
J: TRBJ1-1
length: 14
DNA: TGTGCCAGCAGACGCCAACAGGGGGATACTGAAGCTTTCTTT
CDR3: CASRRQQGDTEAFF

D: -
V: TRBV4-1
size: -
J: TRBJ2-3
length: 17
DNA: TGCGCCAGCAGCCAAGGGACAACCTATTCTCGGGGAGATACGCAGTATTTT
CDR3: CASSQGTTYSRGDTQYF

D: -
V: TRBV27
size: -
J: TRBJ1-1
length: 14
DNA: TGTGCCAGCATCCCGGGCCGCTGGAACACTGAAGCTTTCTTT
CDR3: CASIPGRWNTEAFF

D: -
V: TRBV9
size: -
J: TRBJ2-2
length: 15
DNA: TGTGCCAGCAGCGTAGCGCGGACGAACACCGGGGAGCTGTTTTTT
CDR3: CASSVARTNTGELFF

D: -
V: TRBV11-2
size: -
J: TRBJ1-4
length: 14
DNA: TGTGCCAGCAGCTTATCTGGACGGAGTGAAAAACTGTTTTTT
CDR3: CASSLSGRSEKLFF

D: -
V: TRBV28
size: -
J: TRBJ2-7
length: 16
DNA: TGTGCCAGCAGTTTAAATCCGGCAGGGGTTACCTACGAGCAGTACTTC
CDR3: CASSLNPAGVTYEQYF

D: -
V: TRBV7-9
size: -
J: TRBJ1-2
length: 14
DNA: TGTGCCAGCAGCTTCGGACTCAAGGGCTATGGCTACACCTTC
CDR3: CASSFGLKGYGYTF

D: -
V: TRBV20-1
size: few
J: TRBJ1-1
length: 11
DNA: TGCAGTGCTAGTGGGGGAACTGAAGCTTTCTTT
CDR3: CSASGGTEAFF

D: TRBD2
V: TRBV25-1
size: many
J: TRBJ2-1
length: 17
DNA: TGTGCCAGCAGTGAATCAAAGCGGGAGGGAACGTGGGATGAGCAGTTCTTC
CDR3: CASSESKREGTWDEQFF

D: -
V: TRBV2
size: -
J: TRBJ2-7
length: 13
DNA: TGTGCCAGCAGTGAATTTGAGGGCTCCGAGCAGTACTTC
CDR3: CASSEFEGSEQYF

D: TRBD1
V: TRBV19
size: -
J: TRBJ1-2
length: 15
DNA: TGTGCCAGTAGTAGAGGGACAGAGCAGACCTATGGCTACACCTTC
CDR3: CASSRGTEQTYGYTF

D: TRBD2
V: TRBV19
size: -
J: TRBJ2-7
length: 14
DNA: TGTGCCAGTCGACTAGCGATGAGCTCCTACGAGCAGTACTTC
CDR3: CASRLAMSSYEQYF

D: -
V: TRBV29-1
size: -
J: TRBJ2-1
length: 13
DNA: TGCAGCGTTACCGACTTGGGGTTCCATGAGCAGTTCTTC
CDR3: CSVTDLGFHEQFF

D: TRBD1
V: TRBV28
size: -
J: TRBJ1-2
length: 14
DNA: TGTGCCAGCAGTCCGACAGGGGGTAAGCGTGGCTACACCTTC
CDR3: CASSPTGGKRGYTF

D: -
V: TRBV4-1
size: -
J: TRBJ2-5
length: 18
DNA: TGCGCCAGCAGCCAACCGTACCGCAACTTGGTAGCTCGGGAGACCCAGTACTTC
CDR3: CASSQPYRNLVARETQYF

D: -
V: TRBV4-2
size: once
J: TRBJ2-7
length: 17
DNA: TGTGCCAGCAGCCAGGTCAAGATTTATGGCGGCTCCTACGAGCAGTACTTC
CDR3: CASSQVKIYGGSYEQYF

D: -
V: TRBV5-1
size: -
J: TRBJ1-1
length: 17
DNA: TGCGCCAGCAGCTTGGCCTGGGGGCCCAAGGAAAACACTGAAGCTTTCTTT
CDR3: CASSLAWGPKENTEAFF

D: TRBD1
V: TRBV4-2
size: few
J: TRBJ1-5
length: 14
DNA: TGTGCCAGCAGCATGGGGACAGGTGACCAGCCCCAGCATTTT
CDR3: CASSMGTGDQPQHF

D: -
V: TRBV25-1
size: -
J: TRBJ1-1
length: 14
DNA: TGTGCCAGCAGTTCCTTGGACAGGAACACTGAAGCTTTCTTT
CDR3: CASSSLDRNTEAFF

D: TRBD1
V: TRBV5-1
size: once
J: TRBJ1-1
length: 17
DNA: TGCGCCAGCAGATCCCCGGGACAGGGGGCTATGAACACTGAAGCTTTCTTT
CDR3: CASRSPGQGAMNTEAFF

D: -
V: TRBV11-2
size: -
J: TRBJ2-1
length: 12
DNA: TGTGCCAGCAGCCTACAACAGGGCGAGCAGTTCTTC
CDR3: CASSLQQGEQFF

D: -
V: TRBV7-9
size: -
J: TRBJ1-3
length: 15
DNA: TGTGCCAGCAGTCATTCCGGACAGTCTAGAAACACCATATATTTT
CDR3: CASSHSGQSRNTIYF

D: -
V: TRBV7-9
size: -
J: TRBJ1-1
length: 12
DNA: TGTGCCAGCAGCTCCCAGGGGATTGAAGCTTTCTTT
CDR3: CASSSQGIEAFF

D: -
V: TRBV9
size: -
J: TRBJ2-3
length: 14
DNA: TGTGCCAGCAGCCCTCGGACTGGCACAGATACGCAGTATTTT
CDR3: CASSPRTGTDTQYF